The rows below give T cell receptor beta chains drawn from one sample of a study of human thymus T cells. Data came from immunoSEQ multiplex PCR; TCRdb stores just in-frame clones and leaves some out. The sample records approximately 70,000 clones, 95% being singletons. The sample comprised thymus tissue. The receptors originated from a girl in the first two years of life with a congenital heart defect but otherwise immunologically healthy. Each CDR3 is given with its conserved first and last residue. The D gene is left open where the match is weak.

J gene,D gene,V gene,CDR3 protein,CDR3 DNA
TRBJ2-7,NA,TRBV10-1,CAGKVGFYEQYF,TGCGCCGGTAAGGTGGGGTTCTACGAGCAGTACTTC
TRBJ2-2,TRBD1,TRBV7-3,CATRGPKPGQGGGGNTGELFF,TGTGCCACCCGCGGTCCTAAACCGGGACAGGGGGGTGGTGGTAACACCGGGGAGCTGTTTTTT
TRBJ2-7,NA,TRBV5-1,CASSLGDRTPPSYEQYF,TGCGCCAGCAGCTTGGGTGACAGGACCCCACCTTCCTACGAGCAGTACTTC
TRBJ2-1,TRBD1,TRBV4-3,CASSQDVRDRVPNEQFF,TGCGCCAGCAGCCAAGATGTCCGGGACAGGGTTCCTAATGAGCAGTTCTTC
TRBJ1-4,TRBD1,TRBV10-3,CAISEGDRAANEKLFF,TGTGCCATCAGTGAGGGTGACAGGGCCGCTAATGAAAAACTGTTTTTT
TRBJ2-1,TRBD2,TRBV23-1,CASSQLPTSGAYNEQFF,TGCGCCAGCAGTCAACTCCCGACTAGCGGAGCCTACAATGAGCAGTTCTTC
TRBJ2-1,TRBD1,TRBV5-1,CASSMMSVGQGRNEQFF,TGCGCCAGCAGCATGATGTCCGTGGGACAGGGAAGAAATGAGCAGTTCTTC
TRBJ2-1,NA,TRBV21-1,CASSKARSLESRGPDEQFF,TGTGCCAGCAGCAAAGCACGTTCCCTCGAGAGTAGGGGTCCGGATGAGCAGTTCTTC
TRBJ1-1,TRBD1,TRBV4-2,CASSHRGREGGRAFF,TGTGCCAGCAGCCACAGGGGGCGCGAAGGAGGGCGAGCTTTCTTT
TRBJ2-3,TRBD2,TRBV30,CAWSHDSGGFTDTQYF,TGTGCCTGGAGCCACGACTCGGGAGGCTTCACAGATACGCAGTATTTT
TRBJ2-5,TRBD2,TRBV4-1,CASSQVSGTQEEETQYF,TGCGCCAGCAGCCAAGTGAGCGGGACCCAAGAGGAAGAGACCCAGTACTTC